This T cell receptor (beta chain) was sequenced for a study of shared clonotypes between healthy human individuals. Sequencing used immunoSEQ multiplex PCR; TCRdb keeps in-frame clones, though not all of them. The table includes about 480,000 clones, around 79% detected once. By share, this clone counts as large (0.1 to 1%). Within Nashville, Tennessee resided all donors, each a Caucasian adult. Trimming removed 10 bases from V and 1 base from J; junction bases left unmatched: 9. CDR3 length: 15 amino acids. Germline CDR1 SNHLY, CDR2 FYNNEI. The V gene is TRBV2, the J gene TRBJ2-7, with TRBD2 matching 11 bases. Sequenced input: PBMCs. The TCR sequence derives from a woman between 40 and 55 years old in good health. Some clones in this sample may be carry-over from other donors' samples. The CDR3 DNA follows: TGTGCCACACCCGGGGCTAGCGGGAGGTCCTACGAGCAGTACTTC. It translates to CATPGASGRSYEQYF. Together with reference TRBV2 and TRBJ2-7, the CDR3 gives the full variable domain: EPEVTQTPSHQVTQMGQEVILRCVPISNHLYFYWYRQILGQKVEFLVSFYNNEISEKSEIFDDQFSVERPDGSNFTLKIRSTKLEDSAMYFCATPGASGRSYEQYFGPGTRLTVT.